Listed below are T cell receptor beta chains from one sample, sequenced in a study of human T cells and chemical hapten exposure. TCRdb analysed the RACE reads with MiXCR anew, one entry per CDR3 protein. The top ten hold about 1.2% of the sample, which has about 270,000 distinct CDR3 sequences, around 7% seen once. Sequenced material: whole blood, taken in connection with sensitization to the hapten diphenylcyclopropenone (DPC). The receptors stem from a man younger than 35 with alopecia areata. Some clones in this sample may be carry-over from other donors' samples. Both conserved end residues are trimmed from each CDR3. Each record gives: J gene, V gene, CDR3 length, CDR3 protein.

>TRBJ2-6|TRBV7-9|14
ASTRVPLTGANVLT
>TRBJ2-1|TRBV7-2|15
ASSGTSGGSSYNEQF
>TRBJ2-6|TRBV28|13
ASSFISSGANVLT
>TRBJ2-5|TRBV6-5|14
ASSTGQGTTQETQY
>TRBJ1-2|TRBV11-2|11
ASSLAPESGYT
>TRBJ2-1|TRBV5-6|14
ASSSYTGGDYNEQF
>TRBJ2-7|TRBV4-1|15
ASSQVTVGLSSYEQY
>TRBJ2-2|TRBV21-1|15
ASTSPREGVHTGELF
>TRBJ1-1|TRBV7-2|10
ASSEARTEAF
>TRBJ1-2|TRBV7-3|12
ASSLAGEDYGYT
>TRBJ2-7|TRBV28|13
ASSLVGQGMYEQY
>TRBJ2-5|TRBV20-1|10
SSQRVVETQY
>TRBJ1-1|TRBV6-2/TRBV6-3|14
ASSYWRGLGNTEAF
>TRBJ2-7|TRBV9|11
ASSPQPFYEQY
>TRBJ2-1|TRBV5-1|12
ASSSTGVGGEQF
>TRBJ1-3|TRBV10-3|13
ATSAQYSSGNTIY
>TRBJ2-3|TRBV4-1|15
ASSLYLDRGDTDTQY
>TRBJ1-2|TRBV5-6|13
ASSANRAPNYGYT
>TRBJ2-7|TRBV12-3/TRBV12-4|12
ASSFDRGGFEQY
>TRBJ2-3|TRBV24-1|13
ATSDARQGTDTQY
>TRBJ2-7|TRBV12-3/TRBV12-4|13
ASSLVPSGVYEQY
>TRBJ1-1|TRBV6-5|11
ASSYTGGTEAF
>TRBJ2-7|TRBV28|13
ASSRSGDVSYEQY
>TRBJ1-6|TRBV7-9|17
ASSRTGAILSSYNSPLH
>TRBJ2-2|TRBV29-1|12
SVEFWGRGGELF
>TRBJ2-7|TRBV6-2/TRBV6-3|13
ASSFSGQGTYEQY
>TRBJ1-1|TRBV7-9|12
ASRYGQVNTEAF
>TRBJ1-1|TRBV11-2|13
ASSPSLWGDTEAF
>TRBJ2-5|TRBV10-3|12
AISPGTRRETQY
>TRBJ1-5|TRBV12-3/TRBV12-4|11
ASSLRGSQPQH
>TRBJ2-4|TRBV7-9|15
ASSQIPGGARGDIQY
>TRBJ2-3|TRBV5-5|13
ASTRRTGDSDTQY
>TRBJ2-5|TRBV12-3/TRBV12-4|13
ASTYRRTPQETQY
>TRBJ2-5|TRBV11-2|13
ASSFPPEVQETQY
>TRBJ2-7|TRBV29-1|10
SVRYGGYEQY
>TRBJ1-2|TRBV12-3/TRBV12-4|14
ASRAGTGGIDYGYT
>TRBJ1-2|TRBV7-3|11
ASSIGTGDGYT
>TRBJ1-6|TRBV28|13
ASSSLRQGISPLH
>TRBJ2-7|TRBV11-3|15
ASSLGMGDERPHEQY
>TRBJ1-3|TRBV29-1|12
SVEDTTGGNTIY
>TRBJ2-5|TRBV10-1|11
ASSRGSQETQY
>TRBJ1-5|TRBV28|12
ASSLGGGWQPQH
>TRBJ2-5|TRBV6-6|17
ASSYSIVGRGIDQETQY
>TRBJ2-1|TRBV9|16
ASSPRPAGGPDSNEQF
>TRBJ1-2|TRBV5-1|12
ASSLFDSNYGYT
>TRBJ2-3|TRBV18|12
ASSPQGNTDTQY
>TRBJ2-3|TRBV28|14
ASSLGTSGYLDTQY
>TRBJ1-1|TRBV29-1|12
SVEGGRGRTEAF
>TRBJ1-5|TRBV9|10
ASSVGDQPQH
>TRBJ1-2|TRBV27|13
ASSSLESLSYGYT
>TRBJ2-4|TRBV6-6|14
ASSYGDAGTKNIQY
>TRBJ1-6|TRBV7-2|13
ASSLLVGTSGPLH
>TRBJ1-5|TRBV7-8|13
ASSLRRGVNQPQH
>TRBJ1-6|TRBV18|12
ASSSQGRVSPLH
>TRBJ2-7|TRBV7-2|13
ASSQTGTGGYEQY
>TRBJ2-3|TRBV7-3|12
ASSLRVSTDTQY
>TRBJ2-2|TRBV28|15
ASSLRRALTNTGELF
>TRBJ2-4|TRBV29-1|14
SVGVPAGGPKNIQY
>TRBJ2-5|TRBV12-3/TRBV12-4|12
ASSGGGRLGTQY
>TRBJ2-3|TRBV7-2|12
ASSLTGGADTQY